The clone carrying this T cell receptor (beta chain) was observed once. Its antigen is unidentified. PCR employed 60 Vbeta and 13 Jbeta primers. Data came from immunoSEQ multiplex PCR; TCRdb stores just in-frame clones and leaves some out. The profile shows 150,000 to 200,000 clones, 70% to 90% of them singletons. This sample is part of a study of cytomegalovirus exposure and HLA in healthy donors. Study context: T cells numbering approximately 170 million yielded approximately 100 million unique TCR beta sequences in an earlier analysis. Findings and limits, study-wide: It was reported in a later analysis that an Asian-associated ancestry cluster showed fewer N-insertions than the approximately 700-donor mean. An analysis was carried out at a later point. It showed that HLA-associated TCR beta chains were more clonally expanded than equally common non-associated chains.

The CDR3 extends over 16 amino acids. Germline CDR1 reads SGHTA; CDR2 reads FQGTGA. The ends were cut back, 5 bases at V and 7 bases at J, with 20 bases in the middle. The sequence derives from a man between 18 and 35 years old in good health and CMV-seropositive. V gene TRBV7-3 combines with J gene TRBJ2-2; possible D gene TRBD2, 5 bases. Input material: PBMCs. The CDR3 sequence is CASSELGPGNGGELFF. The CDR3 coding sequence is TGTGCCAGCAGCGAGCTAGGACCGGGAAATGGCGGGGAGCTGTTTTTT. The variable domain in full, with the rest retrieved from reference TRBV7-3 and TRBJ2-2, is GAGVSQTPSNKVTEKGKYVELRCDPISGHTALYWYRQSLGQGPEFLIYFQGTGAADDSGLPNDRFFAVRPEGSVSTLKIQRTERGDSAVYLCASSELGPGNGGELFFGEGSRLTVL.